Listed here is a single T cell receptor beta chain. This record belongs to a study of blood T cell repertoires in COVID-19. Background on the study: Material from acute and convalescent COVID-19 was sourced from the United States, Italy and Spain.

Germline V gene lookup returns CDR1 MGHDK and CDR2 SYGVNS. V lost 8 bases and J 0 bases, leaving 6 bases between the germline ends. The length of the CDR3 is 12 residues. In the authors' workflow: Amplifying reference gene primers gave estimates of nucleated cell counts. Clones were sequenced by immunoSEQ multiplex PCR, and TCRdb holds only the in-frame ones, with some missing. V, J and clone size are taken as reported in that table, and D and trimming were inferred from the DNA itself. The table lists 100,000 to 120,000 clones, just over 70% of them singletons. Sequencing was performed on peripheral blood. This chain links TRBV25-1 with TRBJ2-3, with a tentative D call TRBD2 (6 bases). The origin of this receptor is a woman in her thirties or forties with acute or convalescent COVID-19. CDR3 protein: CASGGSTDTQYF. In DNA form, the CDR3 reads TGTGCCAGCGGGGGGAGCACAGATACGCAGTATTTT. The variable domain in full, with the rest retrieved from reference TRBV25-1 and TRBJ2-3, is EADIYQTPRYLVIGTGKKITLECSQTMGHDKMYWYQQDPGMELHLIHYSYGVNSTEKGDLSSESTVSRIRTEHFPLTLESARPSHTSQYLCASGGSTDTQYFGPGTRLTVL.